Included here is one T cell receptor (beta chain) sequence, with context. It has no known antigen specificity. The sample holds no much larger clone one base away, and base qualities are not on file. The data derive from a study of blood T cell dynamics during melanoma immunotherapy (dated by TCRdb to the early 2020s). Regarding the study in general: Patients with metastatic melanoma were treated with first-line pembrolizumab or nivolumab plus ipilimumab as standard of care in the United Kingdom. To find early correlates of response, peripheral T cell receptor repertoires were profiled in metastatic melanoma patients before and after one cycle of checkpoint inhibitor therapy. The training cohort was made up of consecutive patients, while a further independent group of patients from the same centre was pooled to form an external validation set. Summary of the overall study and its limitations: Unlike progressors, patients who went on to achieve disease control showed a bifurcated reorganization of the PBMC repertoire at W3, with either increased clonality or increased diversity. The relatively small sample size was recognized as a factor that could limit how well the results generalize. The study was unable to establish whether the T cell clones driving the repertoire changes were melanoma-specific or instead reflected general immune activation.

Reading the germline V gene (reference sequence) gives CDR1 SEHNR and CDR2 FQNEAQ. The CDR3 runs 16 amino acids, cysteine and phenylalanine included. Kept here is only the CDR3 DNA, which spans 48 bases and is read in frame from base 1. The germline V and J ends show losses of 0 bases and 5 bases respectively, and no gene match explains 8 bases of the junction. The time point label corresponds to: week 3, after first cycle of checkpoint inhibitor. Blood was sampled before treatment (T0) and at week 3 (W3), after the first cycle of checkpoint blockade. Except for two patients with rapid clinical progression, response was assessed 12 weeks after the first infusion by RECIST 1.1; disease control meant complete response, partial response or stable disease. Any patient who had received prior systemic cancer treatment, was on concomitant immunosuppressant therapy or had synchronous other active malignancies was excluded. TCR beta was sequenced in both bulk PBMC and plasma cell-free DNA in order to track circulating cells as well as T cell turnover. Lymphoprep and SepMate tubes were used to isolate PBMC from blood, and red cell lysis was then performed. QIAamp DNA Blood Mini kits were used to extract DNA from both PBMC and sorted T cell subsets.

A fixed 350 ng of DNA was loaded for every bulk PBMC sample. Following the manufacturer instructions, the immunoSEQ TCRb Assay kit was used to amplify TCR beta CDR3 sequences from genomic DNA. The KAPA Library Quantification Kit for Illumina platforms was used to quantify the pooled libraries by qPCR. Pooled libraries were sequenced on an Illumina NextSeq 500, clustered at about 0.55-1.2 pM. The source study handled its data this way. TCR data were analyzed using immunoSEQ ANALYZER and the R LymphoSeq package. A rearrangement efficiency score was calculated as productive divided by the sum of productive and non-productive CDR3 sequences. Clonality was measured with the Gini coefficient and diversity with the Renyi index at alpha=1, compared pairwise between timepoints within each patient. Clonal relatedness used an edit distance of 3, and repertoire similarity used the Bhattacharyya coefficient, both computed in LymphoSeq. Linear discriminant analysis on week-3 changes in clonality and diversity was built with the R MASS and caret packages to classify response. The table comes from immuneACCESS by way of TCRdb, which keeps in-frame sequences with V and J called. Part of the clones is missing from these tables; in studies checked, under half for an unresolved V gene and the rest for unknown reasons. Clone size and V and J calls were adopted from that table, with D and trimming inferred from the DNA. The sample records 11,000 to 15,000 clones, 86% of which are singletons. The top ten clones comprise less than 6% of the sample.

This clonotype was sampled from a human donor with melanoma. The starting material was blood, obtained from a patient treated with checkpoint blockade. The rearrangement joined TRBV7-9 to TRBJ2-5; 8 bases in the middle match TRBD2. The nucleotide sequence is TGTGCCAGCAGCTTAGCCGGCAGCGGGAGCTCGGAGACCCAGTACTTC. Its amino acids are CASSLAGSGSSETQYF.